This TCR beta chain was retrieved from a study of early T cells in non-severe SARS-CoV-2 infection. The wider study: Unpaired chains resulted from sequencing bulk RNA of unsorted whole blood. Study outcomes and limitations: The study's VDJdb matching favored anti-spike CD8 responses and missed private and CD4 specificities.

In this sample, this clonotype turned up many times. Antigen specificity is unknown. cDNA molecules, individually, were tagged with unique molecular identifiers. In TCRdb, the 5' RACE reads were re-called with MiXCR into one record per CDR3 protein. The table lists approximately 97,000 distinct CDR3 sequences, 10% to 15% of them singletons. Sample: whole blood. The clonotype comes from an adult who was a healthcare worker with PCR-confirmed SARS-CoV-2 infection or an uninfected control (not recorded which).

Here the CDR3 reads CASSPQAVSTDTQYF. The CDR3 DNA is TGCGCCAGCAGCCCCCAAGCCGTTAGCACAGATACGCAGTATTTT. The J gene is TRBJ2-3, the V gene TRBV4-3, with unresolved D. V shed 4 bases and J shed 0 bases, with 11 bases lying between them. The CDR3 contains 15 residues. Germline CDR1 is LGHNA and CDR2 is YSLEER.